The text below deals with one T cell receptor beta chain. Its target is not known. This specimen comes from a study of follicular helper T cells after annual influenza vaccination. Whole-study findings and limits: Day 7 ICOS+CD38+ clones later appeared mostly in ICOS-CD38- cTfh.

Clones were read by immunoSEQ multiplex PCR, and TCRdb kept only the in-frame ones, dropping some. This table holds approximately 15,000 clones, around four fifths found once. Time point specified: 2014-2015 season, pre-vaccination. This clonotype originated in an adult who received the influenza vaccine. The sequencing used CXCR5- memory CD4+ T cells sorted from blood, collected on the day of influenza vaccination.

The chain's CDR3 is CASSLESVQPQHF. CDR3 coding DNA: TGTGCCAGCAGCTTGGAGTCTGTTCAGCCCCAGCATTTT. V usage is TRBV7-2 and J usage is TRBJ1-5; no definite D call. This CDR3 contains 13 residues. Germline values: CDR1 SGHTA, CDR2 FQGNSA. The V end was cut by 3 bases, the J end by 6 bases, with 9 bases between.